This T cell receptor beta chain was sequenced during a study of shared clonotypes between healthy human individuals. Study in general: Ranging from 18 to 49 in age, donors were two women and three men.

Points on this clone: The target antigen is unknown.

Study-wide points: Some naive CD4 clonotypes, roughly 5%, turned up in common across four donors. Generation probabilities of non-shared clonotypes were lower (relative to those shared by all four donors).

Over several immunoSEQ plates, each subset's genomic DNA was distributed in even portions. Assay used: immunoSEQ multiplex PCR; TCRdb lists only in-frame clones, some missing. The sample yields millions of clones, about 93% seen once. Selected positively for CCR7 and CD45RO-negative, naive CD8 cells excluded terminally differentiated effector memory CD45RA+ cells. The CDR3 has 16 amino acids. V lost 0 bases and J lost 6, with 17 bases in between. Germline V gives CDR1 SGHAT, CDR2 FQNNGV. This clonotype originated in a man aged 18 to 29 in good health. Some clones in this sample may be carry-over from other donors' samples. The chain is built from TRBV11-2 and TRBJ2-5; a weak D match, TRBD1 (6 bases). Sequenced sample: naive CD8+ T cells from PBMCs. The CDR3 region has the DNA TGTGCCAGCAGCTTAGATCGGACAGCCGGGTGGCAGACCCAGTACTTC. This gives the protein CASSLDRTAGWQTQYF.